The 9 T cell receptor beta chains presented below share a single source sample, sequenced in a study of control samples from healthy donors and cancer patients. The protocol was immunoSEQ multiplex PCR, while the TCRdb copy is restricted to in-frame clones and leaves out a portion. The sample includes around 49,000 clones, about nine tenths of them seen just once. Material for sequencing was PBMCs. Receptors were obtained from a man between 40 and 49 years old with colorectal cancer.

This chain links TRBV3-1 (or the pseudogene TRBV3-2) with TRBJ2-1; 10 bases match TRBD1. The CDR3 has 16 residues. Germline V gene sequence: CDR1 LGHDT, CDR2 YNNKEL (reference sequence). The V gene end was trimmed by 3 bases and the J gene end by 2 bases; junction bases not matched to a gene: 4. The CDR3 sequence: CASSQRGTGAYNEQFF. The CDR3 region has the DNA TGTGCCAGCAGCCAGAGGGGGACAGGGGCCTACAATGAGCAGTTCTTC.

This CDR3 reads CASSQREGDTQYF. The CDR3 bases are TGTGCCAGCAGTCAGCGGGAGGGCGATACGCAGTATTTT. V usage is TRBV6-5 and J usage is TRBJ2-3, with 10 bases matching TRBD2. This CDR3 region has 13 residues. V trimming: 5 bases; J trimming: 6 bases; junction bases outside the gene matches: 2. In germline, CDR1 is MNHEY, CDR2 SVGAGI.

This chain connects TRBV7-9 to TRBJ1-3, with TRBD1 as a possible D gene (5 bases). The V end was cut by 5 bases, the J end by 6 bases, with 20 bases between. This CDR3 has 16 residues. Germline V gives CDR1 SEHNR, CDR2 FQNEAQ (reference sequence). The CDR3 region is CASSLMVSGRENTIYF. Written as DNA, the CDR3 is TGTGCCAGCAGCCTGATGGTGTCAGGGAGGGAAAACACCATATATTTT.

The chain combines TRBV6-5 with TRBJ2-7, with 9 bases matching TRBD1. J was trimmed by 1 base and V by 5 bases; bases with no gene match: 3. Per the germline V gene, CDR1 is MNHEY and CDR2 is SVGAGI. CDR3 length: 14 residues. CDR3 in DNA: TGTGCCAGCAGTAGGGGACAGGGTTCCTACGAGCAGTACTTC. Translated: CASSRGQGSYEQYF.

This clone was observed once. The V call is TRBV18, the J call TRBJ2-6; D is tentatively TRBD1 or TRBD2 (6 bases each). The CDR3 is 16 amino acids. Deletions cut 3 bases from V and 2 bases from J, with 11 bases between. The V gene's germline CDR1 is KGHSH and CDR2 LQKENI. In nucleotides, the CDR3 is TGTGCCAGCTCACCCGGACGGGGGCCTGGGGCCAACGTCCTGACTTTC. Protein sequence: CASSPGRGPGANVLTF.

The rearrangement links TRBV9 to TRBJ2-5; D not certain. Germline V lookup: CDR1 SGDLS, CDR2 YYNGEE. The CDR3 length is 14 residues. V gave up 0 bases and J gave up 4 bases, with 10 bases separating them. The CDR3 protein is CASSVGNVVETQYF. The CDR3 region has the DNA TGTGCCAGCAGCGTAGGAAACGTTGTAGAGACCCAGTACTTC.

The rearrangement links TRBV5-4 to TRBJ2-5, with D unclear. The germline V gene encodes CDR1 SGHNT and CDR2 YYREEE (reference sequence). The CDR3 runs to 17 residues. Between the trimmed V and J ends, which lost 0 bases and 0 bases, there was a span of 15 bases. This chain's CDR3 is CASSLGQRHQYQETQYF. For the CDR3, the DNA is TGTGCCAGCAGCTTGGGGCAGCGCCACCAGTACCAAGAGACCCAGTACTTC.

The J gene is TRBJ2-3, the V gene TRBV11-2, with D maybe TRBD2 (5 bases). In germline, CDR1 is SGHAT, CDR2 FQNNGV. The V gene lost 1 base and the J gene lost 4 bases, with 6 bases spanning the gap. The CDR3 has 13 residues. The CDR3 loop reads CASSLGGADTQYF. CDR3 nucleotides: TGTGCCAGCAGCTTAGGGGGAGCAGATACGCAGTATTTT.

This chain joins TRBV5-1 and TRBJ1-1; D remains ambiguous. Trimming took 1 base from V and 0 from J, leaving 10 bases between them. The CDR3 loop spans 15 amino acids. Germline V lookup: CDR1 SGHRS, CDR2 YFSETQ. The CDR3 DNA is TGCGCCAGCAGCTTGACTTCAGGCATGAACACTGAAGCTTTCTTT. Translated, it gives CASSLTSGMNTEAFF.